A single T cell receptor (beta chain) is shown here with its context. What it recognizes is unknown. Trimming removed 4 bases from V and 3 bases from J, with 7 bases in between. The germline V gene encodes CDR1 MGHRA and CDR2 YSYEKL. The CDR3 spans 12 residues. This specimen belongs to a study of OX40 agonist ivuxolimab in advanced cancers. About the study: Earlier anti-PD-1, anti-PD-L1 or anti-CTLA-4 therapy was permitted; under 50% had received some. Three individuals attained partial responses, comprising one hepatocellular carcinoma case and two cutaneous melanoma cases. Study-level findings and limits: At 0.1-3.0 mg/kg, partial responders had clonal expansion among the lowest observed.

Profiled with immunoSEQ multiplex PCR; TCRdb holds only in-frame clones, not every one. The data show tens of thousands of clones, 75% to 90% seen once. The source material was CD4+ or CD8+ T cells sorted from blood, sampled in a trial of the OX40 agonist ivuxolimab. The gene calls are TRBV4-1 and TRBJ2-7; D is unclear. This TCR derives from an adult with an advanced solid tumor such as melanoma, head and neck, liver or kidney cancer. The CDR3 bases are TGCGCCAGCAGCCCCAACTACTACGAGCAGTACTTC. Translated: CASSPNYYEQYF.